Listed below are T cell receptor beta chains from one sample, sequenced in a study of T cell responses to AZD1222 COVID-19 vaccine. Measured with immunoSEQ multiplex PCR; TCRdb has only the in-frame clones, and not every one. Among about 220,000 clones listed, around 93% were seen once. Sequences were derived from peripheral blood, sampled on day 0 of MenACWY control vaccination. These TCRs come from an adult in good health. Both conserved end residues are part of each CDR3. The D gene is left open where the match is weak. Expanded clones are given a class, and other clones once, few, many or no size at all.

CASRVGLAGADTQYF,TGTGCCAGCAGAGTCGGACTAGCGGGGGCAGATACGCAGTATTTT,TRBD2,.,TRBV6-5,TRBJ2-3
CASSHTGGNQPQHF,TGTGCCAGCAGCCATACAGGGGGCAATCAGCCCCAGCATTTT,TRBD1,.,TRBV3-1/TRBV3-2,TRBJ1-5
CAISEAGTGPSGANVLTF,TGTGCCATCAGTGAGGCCGGGACAGGTCCCTCTGGGGCCAACGTCCTGACTTTC,TRBD1,.,TRBV10-3,TRBJ2-6
CASSPSPQDGYTF,TGTGCCAGCAGCCCGTCCCCACAGGATGGCTACACCTTC,.,.,TRBV7-9,TRBJ1-2
CASSLGPGGGDQPQHF,TGTGCCAGCAGCTTGGGGCCCGGTGGGGGGGATCAGCCCCAGCATTTT,.,.,TRBV5-4,TRBJ1-5
CASSIREAGELFF,TGTGCCAGTTCGATAAGGGAAGCCGGGGAGCTGTTTTTT,.,.,TRBV2,TRBJ2-2
CASSPPGSYNSPLHF,TGTGCCAGCAGCCCCCCGGGATCTTATAATTCACCCCTCCACTTT,.,.,TRBV11-2,TRBJ1-6
CAWNAGAGNTIYF,TGTGCCTGGAATGCGGGGGCCGGAAACACCATATATTTT,.,few,TRBV30,TRBJ1-3
CASSPQGTGNTIYF,TGTGCCAGCAGCCCCCAGGGAACTGGAAACACCATATATTTT,.,.,TRBV7-2,TRBJ1-3
CASSILGQINEKLFF,TGTGCCAGCTCCATTTTAGGACAGATTAATGAAAAACTGTTTTTT,.,.,TRBV19,TRBJ1-4
CATAARTNTGELFF,TGTGCCACAGCCGCCAGGACTAACACCGGGGAGCTGTTTTTT,.,once,TRBV15,TRBJ2-2
CASSPLDRASGNTIYF,TGTGCCAGCTCACCCCTGGACAGGGCGTCTGGAAACACCATATATTTT,TRBD1,.,TRBV18,TRBJ1-3
CASSPGSASGNTIYF,TGCGCCAGCAGCCCCGGAAGTGCCTCTGGAAACACCATATATTTT,.,.,TRBV5-1,TRBJ1-3
CASSLGPIYEQYF,TGTGCCAGCAGCTTAGGGCCAATCTACGAGCAGTACTTC,.,.,TRBV7-8,TRBJ2-7
CASSLTGATEAFF,TGTGCCAGCAGCCTGACAGGTGCCACTGAAGCTTTCTTT,.,.,TRBV12-3/TRBV12-4,TRBJ1-1
CASSLGVGGPYSNQPQHF,TGTGCCAGCAGCTTAGGCGTAGGGGGCCCTTATAGCAATCAGCCCCAGCATTTT,TRBD1,once,TRBV7-2,TRBJ1-5
CASSLGLVADTQYF,TGTGCCAGCAGTTTAGGGCTAGTAGCAGATACGCAGTATTTT,.,.,TRBV27,TRBJ2-3
CASSQSAIPGQGTDTQYF,TGCGCCAGCAGTCAATCGGCCATCCCGGGACAGGGAACAGATACGCAGTATTTT,TRBD1,.,TRBV23-1,TRBJ2-3
CAWGPRGRGNTIYF,TGTGCCTGGGGTCCCAGGGGTCGGGGAAACACCATATATTTT,.,.,TRBV30,TRBJ1-3
CASSQEPGQGAPEAFF,TGTGCCAGCAGCCAAGAACCGGGACAGGGGGCCCCTGAAGCTTTCTTT,TRBD1,.,TRBV4-2,TRBJ1-1
CSAGRAGANVLTF,TGCAGCGCCGGACGGGCTGGGGCCAACGTCCTGACTTTC,.,.,TRBV29-1,TRBJ2-6
CATSRSRLMNTEAFF,TGTGCCACCAGTCGTTCCAGGCTCATGAACACTGAAGCTTTCTTT,.,.,TRBV15,TRBJ1-1
CASSQGQLSGYTF,TGTGCCAGCAGCCAGGGGCAGTTGTCTGGCTACACCTTC,.,.,TRBV16,TRBJ1-2
CASTPWGGPDYEQYF,TGTGCCAGCACCCCCTGGGGAGGGCCTGACTACGAGCAGTACTTC,TRBD2,.,TRBV6-5,TRBJ2-7
CASSPQVSNQPQHF,TGTGCCAGCAGCCCCCAGGTTAGCAATCAGCCCCAGCATTTT,.,.,TRBV7-2,TRBJ1-5
CASSYSQGIYGYTF,TGTGCCAGCAGTTACTCGCAGGGAATCTATGGCTACACCTTC,.,.,TRBV6-5,TRBJ1-2
CSVESPQGAPYEQYF,TGCAGCGTTGAATCTCCGCAGGGGGCTCCTTATGAGCAGTACTTC,TRBD1,.,TRBV29-1,TRBJ2-7
CASRSGKGGRGEKLFF,TGTGCCAGCAGGTCCGGAAAAGGGGGCAGGGGAGAAAAACTGTTTTTT,TRBD1,.,TRBV7-2,TRBJ1-4
CASSRQGAGNQPQHF,TGTGCCAGCAGCAGACAGGGGGCGGGGAATCAGCCCCAGCATTTT,TRBD1,.,TRBV7-9,TRBJ1-5
CASRPDSRNSPLHF,TGTGCCAGCAGACCAGACTCCCGGAATTCACCCCTCCACTTT,.,.,TRBV9,TRBJ1-6
CASSTTGGLQPQHF,TGTGCCAGCAGTACGACAGGGGGCCTTCAGCCCCAGCATTTT,TRBD1,.,TRBV27,TRBJ1-5
CASRFPGQGARGYTF,TGTGCCAGCAGATTCCCGGGACAGGGGGCGCGGGGCTACACCTTC,TRBD1,.,TRBV6-5,TRBJ1-2
CASRDRAGPTRTGELFF,TGTGCCAGTAGGGATCGAGCGGGCCCAACGCGGACCGGGGAGCTGTTTTTT,.,.,TRBV19,TRBJ2-2
CASSPGTVGTYEQYF,TGTGCCAGCTCACCTGGGACAGTGGGGACCTACGAGCAGTACTTC,TRBD1,.,TRBV18,TRBJ2-7
CASSYISLQGGYTF,TGTGCCAGCAGTTATATAAGCCTCCAAGGGGGCTACACCTTC,.,.,TRBV6-6,TRBJ1-2
CASSPREGTGYEQYF,TGTGCCAGCAGCCCTAGAGAGGGGACGGGCTACGAGCAGTACTTC,.,few,TRBV9,TRBJ2-7
CASSYSRGNEQFF,TGTGCCAGCAGTTACTCGAGGGGTAATGAGCAGTTCTTC,.,.,TRBV6-6,TRBJ2-1
CASSLILQGVSGYTF,TGTGCCAGCAGCTTAATTTTACAGGGGGTCTCTGGCTACACCTTC,TRBD1,.,TRBV7-2,TRBJ1-2
CASSLESSGGPRETQYF,TGTGCCAGCAGCTTGGAGTCTAGCGGGGGGCCAAGGGAGACCCAGTACTTC,TRBD2,.,TRBV5-6,TRBJ2-5
CASSQSSDPLGQGKNEQFF,TGCGCCAGCAGTCAATCCAGCGACCCATTGGGACAGGGGAAGAATGAGCAGTTCTTC,TRBD1,once,TRBV23-1,TRBJ2-1
CAWSDPGAGTYNEQFF,TGTGCCTGGAGTGACCCGGGAGCGGGGACGTACAATGAGCAGTTCTTC,TRBD2,.,TRBV30,TRBJ2-1
CASSSWSTAEAFF,TGTGCCAGCAGCTCCTGGAGTACGGCTGAAGCTTTCTTT,.,.,TRBV5-4,TRBJ1-1
CASSLAGGNQPQHF,TGTGCCAGCAGCTTAGCGGGGGGGAATCAGCCCCAGCATTTT,.,.,TRBV7-9,TRBJ1-5
CASSLAGGNQPQHF,TGTGCCAGCAGTCTAGCGGGAGGCAATCAGCCCCAGCATTTT,.,.,TRBV6-5,TRBJ1-5
CASSPLGQGWNTEAFF,TGTGCCAGCTCACCACTAGGACAGGGTTGGAACACTGAAGCTTTCTTT,TRBD1,.,TRBV18,TRBJ1-1
CAISHRASDEQFF,TGTGCCATCAGCCACAGGGCCTCGGATGAGCAGTTCTTC,.,.,TRBV10-3,TRBJ2-1
CASRTGTGNTGELFF,TGTGCCAGCAGGACCGGGACGGGGAACACCGGGGAGCTGTTTTTT,.,.,TRBV7-3,TRBJ2-2
CASSARRDSRWTGELFF,TGTGCCAGCAGTGCGAGACGGGACAGTAGATGGACCGGGGAGCTGTTTTTT,TRBD1,.,TRBV6-1,TRBJ2-2
CASSSPPPQHF,TGTGCCAGCAGCTCCCCCCCGCCCCAGCATTTT,.,.,TRBV7-3,TRBJ1-5
CASSVSRAYNEQFF,TGTGCCAGCAGCGTGAGCCGGGCCTACAATGAGCAGTTCTTC,.,.,TRBV9,TRBJ2-1
CASSQDRPSGNTIYF,TGCGCCAGCAGCCAAGATAGACCCTCTGGAAACACCATATATTTT,.,.,TRBV4-3,TRBJ1-3
CASSRHGGSEANYGYTF,TGTGCCAGCAGCCGCCACGGGGGGAGTGAGGCTAACTATGGCTACACCTTC,.,once,TRBV3-1/TRBV3-2,TRBJ1-2
CASSHLTRLAKNIQYF,TGCGCCAGCAGCCACCTGACACGGCTAGCCAAAAACATTCAGTACTTC,.,.,TRBV4-3,TRBJ2-4
CASSPSVGNTEAFF,TGTGCCAGCTCACCATCTGTTGGGAACACTGAAGCTTTCTTT,.,.,TRBV18,TRBJ1-1
CASSSGVRGYSNQPQHF,TGTGCCAGCAGCTCAGGAGTCCGGGGGTATAGCAATCAGCCCCAGCATTTT,.,.,TRBV7-6,TRBJ1-5